One T cell receptor beta chain is described in this entry. Germline-derived CDR1 and CDR2 are LGHNT and FRNRAP. Deletions cut 6 bases from V and 9 bases from J, with 24 bases between. The CDR3 covers 16 residues. The study ran its PCR with 60 Vbeta and 13 Jbeta primers. Measured with immunoSEQ multiplex PCR; TCRdb has only the in-frame clones, and not every one. The table lists 100,000 to 150,000 clones, around 75% of them singletons. This sample is drawn from a study of cytomegalovirus exposure and HLA in healthy donors. The TCR sequence derives from a woman in her forties or fifties in good health and CMV-seropositive. What was sequenced was PBMCs. V is TRBV12-5 and J is TRBJ2-1, with D possibly being TRBD1 (6 bases). This CDR3 is CASGLVLGQIWGEQFF. The CDR3 DNA is TGTGCTAGTGGCCTGGTCCTGGGACAAATCTGGGGTGAGCAGTTCTTC.